The TCR beta chain described here comes from a study of blood T cell repertoires in COVID-19. CDR1 is MNHEY and CDR2 is SMNVEV in the germline V gene (reference sequence). Trimming took off 3 bases at V and 0 bases at J, with 6 bases between the two ends. The CDR3 totals 15 residues. Sequencing used immunoSEQ multiplex PCR; TCRdb keeps in-frame clones, though not all of them. This table has about 170,000 clones, about four fifths appearing once. As regards this clone: Distinct nucleotide sequences in the sample also encode this CDR3.

The chain employs TRBV27 and TRBJ1-6; D unresolved. Input material: PBMCs or T cells enriched from blood (not recorded which). The TCR was taken from a woman aged 45-65 years in a cohort exposed to, infected with or recovered from COVID-19 (not recorded which). CDR3 DNA sequence: TGTGCCAGCAGTTTTGGCAGCTCCTATAATTCACCCCTCCACTTT. Amino acid sequence: CASSFGSSYNSPLHF.